This T cell receptor (beta chain) was documented in a study of cytomegalovirus exposure and HLA in healthy donors. J was trimmed by 8 bases and V by 4 bases; bases with no gene match: 5. CDR1 and CDR2 (germline): SNHLY, FYNNEI. The CDR3 length is 13 residues. Primers included in the PCR were 60 Vbeta and 13 Jbeta primers. Some clones are missing from TCRdb's copy, which holds only in-frame ones; the method was immunoSEQ multiplex PCR. The sample has 200,000 to 250,000 clones, approximately 70% seen once. Sequencing was done on a sample of PBMCs. This rearrangement joins TRBV2 to TRBJ1-2; 9 bases are shared with TRBD1. The TCR sequence derives from a young woman in good health and CMV-seronegative. As DNA, the CDR3 is TGTGCCAGCAGTGGGACAGGGGCTGGAGGCTACACCTTC. Encoded protein: CASSGTGAGGYTF.